A selection of T cell receptor beta chains follows, all from one sample in a study of blood T cell repertoires in COVID-19. Measured with immunoSEQ multiplex PCR; TCRdb has only the in-frame clones, and not every one. The top ten hold 5% to 6% of the sample, which has about 150,000 clones, approximately 88% seen once. Sequencing was carried out using peripheral blood. The receptors were gathered from a human donor in a cohort sampled during active COVID-19. The conserved cysteine and the conserved F or W are not part of the CDR3 here. Fields, in order: V gene, J gene, CDR3 protein.

>TRBV7-9|TRBJ1-1
ASNFPPGQAVNTEAF
>TRBV7-2|TRBJ2-3
ASSLAGGLDTQY
>TRBV14|TRBJ2-6
ASSPGMWGVGANVLT
>TRBV6-1|TRBJ1-6
ASSGYHNSYNSPLH
>TRBV19|TRBJ1-5
ASPFPRRVNQPQH
>TRBV11-2|TRBJ2-5
ASSQRGLPQETQY
>TRBV11-1|TRBJ2-7
ASSLGAFYEQY
>TRBV7-2|TRBJ2-2
ASSPRRNTGELF
>TRBV29-1|TRBJ1-2
SVEGRAYGYT
>TRBV7-9|TRBJ1-1
ASSSGQHTEAF
>TRBV3-1/TRBV3-2|TRBJ2-7
ASSQGDREIR
>TRBV6-6|TRBJ1-2
ASSPHLDRGGGYT
>TRBV2|TRBJ2-5
ASARSGGGEETQY
>TRBV28|TRBJ2-2
ASSSGTGLGTGELF
>TRBV11-3|TRBJ2-7
ASSFTQGVGEQY
>TRBV5-5|TRBJ2-7
ASSLLSGSYEQY
>TRBV6-2/TRBV6-3|TRBJ2-7
ASSVPGQGEYEQY
>TRBV11-2|TRBJ2-1
ASSLRLAGGAGEDEQF
>TRBV2|TRBJ2-1
ASSWTANNEQF
>TRBV5-1|TRBJ1-1
ASARDPPPDTEAF
>TRBV28|TRBJ2-1
ASSLSPGLGTVYNEQF
>TRBV5-6|TRBJ2-5
ASSLGPQLQETQY
>TRBV3-1/TRBV3-2|TRBJ2-3
ASSQGVGPRTLASTDTQY
>TRBV6-5|TRBJ1-2
ASSRTGTYGYT
>TRBV6-2/TRBV6-3|TRBJ1-1
ASSLGPEAF
>TRBV3-1/TRBV3-2|TRBJ1-3
ASSQAREAPGNTIY
>TRBV12-3/TRBV12-4|TRBJ1-6
ASRSPPDSPLH
>TRBV2|TRBJ2-7
ASRVTSSHEQY
>TRBV5-4|TRBJ1-1
ASSRHGTEAF
>TRBV28|TRBJ1-1
ASSPPDRGGTEAF
>TRBV29-1|TRBJ2-6
SARTGGFSGANVLT
>TRBV3-1/TRBV3-2|TRBJ2-1
ASSLPGASGSNEQF
>TRBV19|TRBJ1-2
ASSPGQPTNYGYT
>TRBV4-2|TRBJ1-6
ASSQEGPGQRSYNSPLH
>TRBV11-2|TRBJ2-7
ASSTVRGRDSYEQY
>TRBV30|TRBJ1-5
AWSEGTGRQPQH
>TRBV7-2|TRBJ1-2
ASGRPDWGYGYT
>TRBV6-5|TRBJ2-2
ASSSGTGNTGELF
>TRBV19|TRBJ2-7
ASSNFPGLAGPYEQY